Listed below are T cell receptor beta chains from one sample, sequenced in a study of T cells in Graves' hyperthyroidism and ophthalmopathy. MiXCR, applied by TCRdb to the multiplex PCR reads, yields one record per CDR3 protein. This table has hundreds of thousands of distinct CDR3 sequences, 15% to 18% appearing once. What was sequenced was blood. All receptors come from a woman under 30 with Graves' hyperthyroidism that later progressed to Graves' ophthalmopathy. The CDR3 runs from the conserved cysteine through the conserved F or W. The D gene is left open where the match is weak. Only some rows state a clone size, as once, few, many or a class for expanded clones.

clone size,J gene,V gene,D gene,CDR3 protein,CDR3 DNA
many,TRBJ2-3,TRBV29-1,TRBD2,CSVEDRLAGGFLTDTQYF,TGCAGCGTTGAAGATAGGCTAGCGGGAGGGTTCCTCACAGATACGCAGTATTTT
many,TRBJ2-1,TRBV6-2/TRBV6-3,-,CASSDRTWGLEQFF,TGTGCCAGCAGTGACAGAACCTGGGGGCTGGAGCAGTTCTTC
-,TRBJ1-1,TRBV19,-,CASSMRKCKTEAFF,TGTGCCAGTAGTATGCGAAAGTGTAAGACTGAAGCTTTCTTT
many,TRBJ2-1,TRBV3-1,TRBD1,CASRGTGSYNEQFF,TGTGCCAGCAGGGGGACAGGGTCCTACAATGAGCAGTTCTTC
-,TRBJ2-3,TRBV4-1,TRBD2,CASSQDSGNTDTQYF,TGCGCCAGCAGCCAAGACAGCGGGAACACAGATACGCAGTATTTT
many,TRBJ2-5,TRBV7-2,TRBD2,CASSLASRGRALATQYF,TGTGCCAGCAGCTTAGCCTCGCGAGGGAGGGCTCTCGCGACCCAGTACTTC
few,TRBJ2-5,TRBV5-8,TRBD2,CASPRRTGLAVYQETQYF,TGTGCCAGCCCCCGTCGTACGGGACTAGCGGTTTACCAAGAGACCCAGTACTTC
-,TRBJ1-2,TRBV14,-,CASSQLGGTNFFFYGYTF,TGTGCCAGCAGCCAATTAGGCGGGACAAACTTCTTCTTCTATGGCTACACCTTC
many,TRBJ2-1,TRBV7-6,-,CASSLATGNNEQFF,TGTGCCAGCAGCTTAGCAACTGGTAACAATGAGCAGTTCTTC
many,TRBJ1-5,TRBV3-1,-,CASSQGSQPQHF,TGTGCCAGCAGCCAAGGGTCCCAGCCCCAGCATTTT
many,TRBJ2-1,TRBV28,-,CASHTGNEQFF,TGTGCCAGCCACACAGGCAATGAGCAGTTCTTC
many,TRBJ1-2,TRBV16,TRBD1,CASSQAGTESRYTF,TGTGCCAGCAGCCAAGCCGGGACAGAGAGCCGCTACACCTTC
many,TRBJ2-1,TRBV10-3,-,CAISAGDGTRNEQFF,TGTGCCATCAGTGCGGGAGATGGGACACGGAATGAGCAGTTCTTC
few,TRBJ2-5,TRBV20-1,TRBD1,CSASITGAHSQETQYF,TGCAGTGCTAGCATCACAGGGGCCCATTCCCAAGAGACCCAGTACTTC
many,TRBJ2-5,TRBV7-2,-,CASSLAGVETQYF,TGTGCCAGCAGCTTAGCGGGGGTGGAGACCCAGTACTTC
many,TRBJ2-7,TRBV27,-,CASSLKGTAYEQYF,TGTGCCAGCAGTTTAAAGGGCACAGCCTACGAGCAGTACTTC
-,TRBJ2-7,TRBV20-1,TRBD2,CSVPGGGTYEQYF,TGCAGTGTTCCGGGGGGAGGAACCTACGAGCAGTACTTC
few,TRBJ2-1,TRBV7-9,-,CASRPSERYSSYNEQFF,TGTGCCAGCAGACCCTCGGAACGGTATAGCTCCTACAATGAGCAGTTCTTC
many,TRBJ1-2,TRBV6-2/TRBV6-3,-,CASSRWDKNYGYTF,TGTGCCAGCAGTCGATGGGACAAAAACTATGGCTACACCTTC
many,TRBJ1-2,TRBV6-1,TRBD1,CASSITTGNYGYTF,TGTGCCAGCAGTATCACGACAGGGAACTATGGCTACACCTTC
many,TRBJ1-2,TRBV7-2,-,CASSPSGQNYGYTF,TGTGCCAGCAGCCCCTCGGGGCAGAACTATGGCTACACCTTC
many,TRBJ1-4,TRBV28,-,CASSLGASWGGEKLFF,TGTGCCAGCAGTTTAGGAGCGAGTTGGGGAGGGGAAAAACTGTTTTTT
few,TRBJ1-3,TRBV15,-,CATEGNTIYF,TGTGCCACGGAGGGAAACACCATATATTTT
many,TRBJ1-5,TRBV5-5,-,CASSSQQGPSNSNQPQHF,TGTGCCAGCAGCTCCCAGCAGGGGCCTTCCAACAGCAATCAGCCCCAGCATTTT
few,TRBJ1-1,TRBV7-9,-,CASSLTLLNTEAFF,TGTGCCAGCAGCTTGACACTTTTGAACACTGAAGCTTTCTTT
many,TRBJ2-7,TRBV2,TRBD2,CASSEALLAGGPQYF,TGTGCCAGCAGTGAAGCGCTTCTAGCGGGAGGGCCGCAGTACTTC
many,TRBJ1-5,TRBV28,-,CASSLAPRGGSNQPQHF,TGTGCCAGCAGTTTAGCCCCGAGGGGGGGTAGCAATCAGCCCCAGCATTTT
many,TRBJ1-1,TRBV30,-,CAWTKNRVDTEAFF,TGTGCCTGGACCAAAAACCGGGTTGACACTGAAGCTTTCTTT
-,TRBJ1-5,TRBV6-1,-,CASMEGTAQWQPQHF,TGTGCCAGCATGGAGGGAACCGCACAATGGCAGCCCCAGCATTTT
many,TRBJ2-7,TRBV18,-,CASSPRSEGSYEQYF,TGTGCCAGCTCACCAAGGTCGGAGGGGTCCTACGAGCAGTACTTC
many,TRBJ1-5,TRBV28,-,CASSFTQDSNQPQHF,TGTGCCAGCAGTTTTACCCAGGATAGCAATCAGCCCCAGCATTTT
many,TRBJ2-7,TRBV6-1,-,CASSVFSEQYF,TGTGCCAGCAGTGTGTTCTCCGAGCAGTACTTC
few,TRBJ2-7,TRBV28,-,CASSSGPPTSYEQYF,TGTGCCAGCAGTTCCGGGCCTCCAACGAGCTACGAGCAGTACTTC
-,TRBJ2-1,TRBV6-4,-,CASSDGAGNNEQFF,TGTGCCAGCAGTGATGGGGCTGGAAATAATGAGCAGTTCTTC
-,TRBJ2-1,TRBV6-6,-,CASSYSPRYNEQFF,TGTGCCAGCAGTTACTCTCCCAGATACAATGAGCAGTTCTTC
many,TRBJ1-2,TRBV7-2,-,CASSLVSDNYGYTF,TGTGCCAGCAGCTTAGTGTCAGATAACTATGGCTACACCTTC
-,TRBJ2-3,TRBV6-1,-,CASSLRTSTDTQYF,TGTGCCAGCAGTCTTCGGACCAGCACAGATACGCAGTATTTT
-,TRBJ2-3,TRBV19,-,CASSMTGTTDTQYF,TGTGCCAGTAGTATGACAGGAACCACAGATACGCAGTATTTT
many,TRBJ2-7,TRBV7-9,-,CASSLAVGDPSGYEQYF,TGTGCCAGCAGCTTAGCGGTCGGGGACCCATCGGGCTACGAGCAGTACTTC
few,TRBJ1-6,TRBV7-6,TRBD1,CASSLRGQGGNSPLHF,TGTGCCAGCAGCTTAAGGGGACAGGGTGGTAATTCACCCCTCCACTTT
few,TRBJ2-1,TRBV6-6,TRBD1,CASSYYRGNEQFF,TGTGCCAGCAGTTACTACAGGGGGAATGAGCAGTTCTTC
many,TRBJ2-1,TRBV28,-,CASSRTGLRRSYNEQFF,TGTGCCAGCAGCCGTACGGGGCTCCGCAGGAGCTACAATGAGCAGTTCTTC
few,TRBJ2-1,TRBV27,-,CASSLTRSNEQFF,TGTGCCAGCAGCCTTACTAGATCCAATGAGCAGTTCTTC
-,TRBJ2-7,TRBV29-1,-,CSSGGPTYEQYF,TGCAGCTCAGGAGGTCCCACCTACGAGCAGTACTTC
-,TRBJ1-5,TRBV20-1,-,CSARDGRGVRGQPQHF,TGCAGTGCTAGAGATGGGAGAGGGGTTCGAGGGCAGCCCCAGCATTTT
-,TRBJ2-3,TRBV20-1,TRBD2,CSATLAGVDTQYF,TGCAGTGCTACACTAGCGGGAGTAGATACGCAGTATTTT
many,TRBJ2-1,TRBV7-2,-,CASSLFRGPYNEQFF,TGTGCCAGCAGCTTATTTCGGGGGCCCTACAATGAGCAGTTCTTC
-,TRBJ2-1,TRBV7-3,TRBD2,CASSLNGRSSYNEQFF,TGTGCCAGCAGCTTGAACGGGAGGTCCTCCTACAATGAGCAGTTCTTC
few,TRBJ1-2,TRBV5-1,-,CASSLTGPRDAGYTF,TGCGCCAGCAGCTTAACGGGACCTAGGGATGCTGGCTACACCTTC
few,TRBJ2-3,TRBV6-2/TRBV6-3,TRBD2,CASSYSMHGTSGSTDTQYF,TGTGCCAGCAGTTACTCAATGCACGGGACTAGCGGGAGCACAGATACGCAGTATTTT
many,TRBJ2-7,TRBV20-1,-,CSAAGRDEQYF,TGCAGTGCGGCAGGGCGGGACGAGCAGTACTTC
many,TRBJ1-5,TRBV3-1,-,CASSQDSAGHQPQHF,TGTGCCAGCAGCCAAGACTCGGCAGGGCATCAGCCCCAGCATTTT
-,TRBJ1-6,TRBV28,TRBD1,CASRSGQGRTLHF,TGTGCCAGCAGATCCGGACAGGGACGGACCCTCCACTTT
-,TRBJ2-1,TRBV28,TRBD2,CASSLLRPGTSGRARNEQFF,TGTGCCAGCAGTTTGCTCCGCCCCGGGACTAGCGGGAGGGCCCGCAATGAGCAGTTCTTC
many,TRBJ1-5,TRBV12-3/TRBV12-4,-,CASSQSNQPQHF,TGTGCCAGCAGCCAAAGCAATCAGCCCCAGCATTTT
-,TRBJ2-3,TRBV27,-,CASSQGPNPQYF,TGTGCCAGCAGCCAGGGGCCAAACCCCCAGTATTTT